This TCR beta chain is drawn from a study of vaccination effects on CD4 cells after COVID-19. General observations from the study: After vaccination, at late timepoints, clones induced by infection and by vaccine contracted markedly. Cross-reactivity with common cold coronaviruses was shown by only 1 of 255 vaccine-induced clones in healthy vaccinees.

Ahead of sequencing, the ViraFEST assay grew antigen-specific CD4+ T cells using viral peptide pools. On roughly day 10 of culture, CD4+ T cells were separated out. Everyone in the study got two shots of either the BNT162b2 or mRNA-1273 vaccine. Nucleocapsid antibody tests were negative, and the vaccine recipients had no prior SARS-CoV-2 infection. Researchers swapped half the medium for IL-2 medium on both days 3 and 7. The data were produced by immunoSEQ multiplex PCR, yet TCRdb's version contains in-frame clones alone and is incomplete. The sample has more than 60,000 clones, around 74% seen once. Of note for this clone: Its antigen is unidentified.

The germline CDR1 and CDR2 sequences are LGHDT and YNNKEL (reference sequence). The CDR3 spans 14 residues. Trimming at V came to 1 base and at J to 6 bases, leaving 2 bases not matched to a gene. The sequence was obtained from a human donor who received a COVID-19 vaccine. The sequences come from CD4+ T cells from PBMCs cultured with HCoV-229E spike peptides, collected after COVID-19 vaccination. The chain uses TRBV3-1 (or the pseudogene TRBV3-2) and TRBJ1-1, with TRBD1 matching over 10 bases. The CDR3 DNA follows: TGTGCCAGCAGCCAAGGACAGGGGGCTGCTGAAGCTTTCTTT. Residues: CASSQGQGAAEAFF.